The 26 T cell receptor beta chains listed next were all sequenced from one sample in a study of breast tumors, draining lymph nodes, adjacent tissues. MiXCR, applied by TCRdb to the multiplex PCR reads, yields one record per CDR3 protein. The sample lists approximately 37,000 distinct CDR3 sequences; 30% to 45% were seen once. The sequenced material came from breast tumor tissue. All receptors derive from a female donor with breast cancer. Some clones in this sample may be carry-over from other donors' samples.

This clonotype was picked up many times. This sequence joins TRBV19 and TRBJ2-7, with 9 bases aligning to TRBD1. The CDR3 is 15 amino acids. Germline V gives CDR1 LNHDA, CDR2 SQIVND (reference sequence). V shed 3 bases, J shed 9 bases, and the junction held 12 bases outside the gene matches. The chain's CDR3 is CASSIGGQGRRGQYF. The CDR3 DNA sequence: TGTGCCAGTAGTATTGGGGGACAGGGCCGTCGCGGGCAGTACTTC.

The rearrangement joins TRBV20-1 to TRBJ2-5; tentative D call: TRBD1 (7 bases). The CDR3 consists of 14 residues. Trimming shortened V by 0 bases and J by 6 bases, and 14 bases separated the two germline ends. Germline assignment: CDR1 DFQATT and CDR2 SNEGSKA (reference sequence). The DNA for the CDR3 is TGCAGTGCTAGAGATCCAGGGGGGATGAAGACCCAGTACTTC. This translates into CSARDPGGMKTQYF.

This chain connects TRBV27 to TRBJ2-1; 8 bases agree with TRBD2. CDR1 and CDR2 (germline): MNHEY, SMNVEV (reference sequence). This CDR3 contains 15 residues. V lost 3 bases to trimming and J lost 6 bases; unmatched junction nucleotides: 7. CDR3 residues: CASSFPGGPGNEQFF. The CDR3 DNA is TGTGCCAGCAGTTTTCCGGGAGGGCCAGGCAATGAGCAGTTCTTC.

This clonotype has a count of ten or more. The chain couples TRBV5-1 to TRBJ2-1, with TRBD2 as a possible D gene (6 bases). The CDR3 is 16 amino acids. Trimming stripped 3 bases from V and 2 bases from J, with 15 bases between. Per germline, CDR1 SGHRS and CDR2 YFSETQ. In DNA, the CDR3 is TGCGCCAGCAGCTACCGGCGGGCGGGAACCTACAATGAGCAGTTCTTC. Translating it yields CASSYRRAGTYNEQFF.

The V call is TRBV27, the J call TRBJ2-7; 7 bases match TRBD2. Trimming cost V 4 bases and J 6 bases; bases outside gene matches: 9. The CDR3 contains 14 residues. CDR1 is MNHEY, CDR2 SMNVEV, per germline (reference sequence). The CDR3 DNA reads as TGTGCCAGCAGTTGGCTAGCGGTCGGTAGCGAGCAGTACTTC. Translation: CASSWLAVGSEQYF.

In this sample, this clonotype turned up many times. The chain is built from TRBV7-9 and TRBJ2-6; perhaps TRBD2 as D (6 bases). V was trimmed by 5 bases and J by 2 bases, leaving 10 bases between them. CDR3 size: 15 residues. CDR1 and CDR2 from the germline V gene are SEHNR and FQNEAQ (reference sequence). The CDR3 sequence: CASSLGEAGANVLTF. The CDR3, as DNA: TGTGCCAGCAGCCTAGGGGAGGCTGGGGCCAACGTCCTGACTTTC.

This chain links TRBV20-1 with TRBJ2-7; 10 positions agree with TRBD2. CDR1 is DFQATT and CDR2 is SNEGSKA in the germline V gene (reference sequence). J lost 6 bases, V lost 1 base, and 3 bases had no gene match. The CDR3 covers 13 residues. CDR3 residues: CSARGLAGVEQYF. The CDR3 DNA is TGCAGTGCTAGAGGGCTAGCGGGAGTCGAGCAGTACTTC.

The chain uses TRBV6-4 and TRBJ1-4, with D perhaps TRBD1 (6 bases). This CDR3 has 13 residues. Trimming pared 5 bases from V and 7 bases from J, leaving 11 bases between. Germline CDR1 is MRHNA and CDR2 is SNTAGT. The CDR3 coding sequence is TGTGCCAGCAGTTACAGGGACGGTGAAAAACTGTTTTTT. Translating it yields CASSYRDGEKLFF.

This clonotype appeared many times. CDR3 coding DNA: TGTGCCAGCAGTGAAAGAAAACGACTAGCGGGAGGGCGCACAGATACGCAGTATTTT. Translating it yields CASSERKRLAGGRTDTQYF. The chain is built from TRBV6-1 and TRBJ2-3, with 14 bases aligning to TRBD2. Germline V CDR1 and CDR2: MNHNS, SASEGT. The CDR3 has 19 amino acids. V lost 2 bases, J lost 1 base, and 8 bases stayed unmatched.

The CDR3 loop is CASSQVRGVNEQFF. The CDR3 nucleotides read TGTGCCAGCAGCCAAGTGCGGGGGGTCAATGAGCAGTTCTTC. The V and J genes are TRBV3-1 and TRBJ2-1, with 8 bases aligning to TRBD2. Germline assignment: CDR1 LGHDT and CDR2 YNNKEL (reference sequence). There are 14 residues in the CDR3. V shed 1 base, J shed 6 bases, and the junction held 2 bases outside the gene matches.

This clonotype was seen a few times. Since a much larger clone is just one base distant, this may be a read error. The chain joins TRBV20-1 to TRBJ2-5; 7 positions agree with TRBD2. Germline CDR1 is DFQATT and CDR2 is SNEGSKA (reference sequence). The CDR3 spans 14 residues. The ends lost 6 bases at V and 1 base at J; junction bases unmatched: 8. In DNA form, the CDR3 reads TGCAGTGCAGAAGGGACTATCACCCAAGAGACCCAGTACTTC. This sequence encodes CSAEGTITQETQYF.

CDR3 nucleotide sequence: TGTGCCAGCAGCCAGGGGGGGACCGGGGAGCTGTTTTTT. Protein: CASSQGGTGELFF. The chain uses TRBV11-3 and TRBJ2-2; D assignment may be TRBD1 or TRBD2 (7 bases each). This CDR3 has 13 amino acids. Germline values: CDR1 SGHNT, CDR2 YENEEA. Trimming took 5 bases from V and 5 from J, leaving 9 bases between them.

A word on this clonotype: This sequence may be a read error, since a much larger clone differs from it by one base. The V and J genes are TRBV28 and TRBJ2-5; D uncertain. Germline V CDR1 and CDR2: MDHEN, SYDVKM. CDR3 size: 13 residues. The CDR3 reads CASNDLPQETRYF. DNA of the CDR3: TGTGCCAGCAACGACCTACCCCAAGAGACCCGGTACTTC.

This clonotype was seen repeatedly, ten times or more. This chain joins TRBV6-6 and TRBJ1-2; TRBD1 might be the D (5 bases). The germline V gene has CDR1 MNHNY and CDR2 SVGAGI (reference sequence). This CDR3 spans 14 amino acids. V was cut by 6 bases and J by 8 bases, with 19 bases left in between. The CDR3 spells CASSLEGNERGYTF. The CDR3 nucleotides read TGTGCCAGCAGCCTTGAGGGGAACGAGCGCGGCTACACCTTC.

On this clonotype itself: The conserved phenylalanine or tryptophan normally closing the CDR3 is absent here, so this likely arose from a read error. The DNA is omitted, as the CDR3 cannot be located on it reliably, and the CDR3 follows TCRdb's listing. This chain connects TRBV12-3 or TRBV12-4 to TRBJ2-1; the DNA was not compared with TRBD1, the D call given in the table. The CDR3 numbers 15 amino acids, ends counted. The CDR3 sequence is CASSLRGGGGYTFGS.

Regarding this clonotype: A read error may produce the germline difference seen at one junction end. V usage is TRBV28 and J usage is TRBJ1-6; D gene ambiguous. Germline lookup yields CDR1 MDHEN and CDR2 SYDVKM. CDR3 length: 14 residues. In DNA, the CDR3 is TGTGTCAGCAGGCCACGCTCCTATAATTCACCCCTCCACTTT. It specifies CVSRPRSYNSPLHF.

The chain combines TRBV6-1 with TRBJ2-5; TRBD2 agrees at 15 bases. The CDR3 spans 18 residues. Germline CDR1 reads MNHNS; CDR2 reads SASEGT. After removal of 0 bases from V and 5 bases from J, the junction contained 7 bases not matched to a gene. In DNA, the CDR3 is TGTGCCAGCAGTGAAGCTCGTCCGGGACTAGCGGGAGGTGAGACCCAGTACTTC. It is translated as CASSEARPGLAGGETQYF.

With regard to this clonotype: The conserved phenylalanine or tryptophan is not found at the CDR3 terminus, so this likely reflects a read error. This chain joins TRBV20-1 and TRBJ2-7; 8 bases are shared with TRBD1. Germline loops: CDR1 DFQATT, CDR2 SNEGSKA (reference sequence). The CDR3 sequence is 15 residues long. Trimming at V came to 0 bases and at J to 6 bases, leaving 10 bases not matched to a gene. Here the CDR3 reads CSARDPGTGPCEQYL. DNA of the CDR3: TGCAGTGCTAGAGATCCAGGGACAGGACCTTGCGAGCAGTACCTC.

This clonotype was observed many times. The chain uses TRBV12-3 or TRBV12-4 and TRBJ2-1; 10 bases are shared with TRBD2. The CDR3 runs 16 residues. J was trimmed by 6 bases and V by 5 bases; bases with no gene match: 10. The CDR3, as DNA: TGTGCCAGCAGTAGGGAAGCGGGAGGGCCTAGCAATGAGCAGTTCTTC. Protein: CASSREAGGPSNEQFF.

The chain couples TRBV2 to TRBJ2-2; 14 bases map to TRBD2. V shed 6 bases and J 5 bases; nucleotides not matched to a gene: 5. The CDR3 totals 16 residues. In germline, CDR1 is SNHLY, CDR2 FYNNEI. In DNA form, the CDR3 reads TGTGCCAGCAGGGGACTAGCGGGGGAGGGGACCGGGGAGCTGTTTTTT. The encoded protein is CASRGLAGEGTGELFF.

This clonotype showed up many times. V and J are TRBV5-4 and TRBJ2-7; D is ambiguous. The ends were cut back, 4 bases at V and 0 bases at J, with 11 bases in the middle. The CDR3 consists of 14 residues. CDR1 and CDR2 from the germline V gene are SGHNT and YYREEE (reference sequence). This CDR3 reads CASSPVGDSYEQYF. The CDR3 DNA follows: TGTGCCAGCAGCCCGGTAGGAGACTCCTACGAGCAGTACTTC. The variable domain in full, completed from reference TRBV5-4 and TRBJ2-7, reads ETGVTQSPTHLIKTRGQQVTLRCSSQSGHNTVSWYQQALGQGPQFIFQYYREEENGRGNFPPRFSGLQFPNYSSELNVNALELDDSALYLCASSPVGDSYEQYFGPGTRLTVT.

As regards this clonotype: A much bigger clone sits one base away, suggesting this may be a read error. The chain couples TRBV5-1 to TRBJ2-2; possibly TRBD2 for D (5 bases). This CDR3 comprises 15 residues. Per the germline V gene, CDR1 is SGHRS and CDR2 is YFSETQ. CDR3 residues: CASSLTGVGTGELSF. CDR3 in DNA: TGCGCCAGCAGCTTGACCGGGGTTGGCACCGGGGAGCTGTCTTTT.

Ten or more counts support this clonotype. The rearrangement uses TRBV6-6 and TRBJ1-5, with 7 nucleotides matching TRBD1. Germline V CDR1 and CDR2: MNHNY, SVGAGI (reference sequence). J gave up 7 bases and V 0 bases, and 21 bases lay outside the gene matches. The CDR3 consists of 20 residues. CDR3 region: CASSYSRIDREVGSGQPQHF. The CDR3 DNA reads as TGTGCCAGCAGTTACTCGCGCATCGACAGGGAGGTGGGTTCGGGACAGCCCCAGCATTTT.

Worth noting for this clonotype: A read error may explain this, as a much larger clone is one base away. The J gene is TRBJ2-7, the V gene TRBV28; D is unclear. The V end was cut by 1 base, the J end by 1 base, with 11 bases between. Looked up from germline, CDR1 is MDHEN and CDR2 is SYDVKM. This CDR3 is built from 15 residues. Here the CDR3 reads CASSLSAAGSYEQYF. The CDR3 DNA sequence: TGTGCCAGCAGTTTATCGGCGGCCGGATCCTACGAGCAGTACTTC.

Details on this clonotype: This clone may be a read error of a much larger clone one base away. The rearrangement joins TRBV9 to TRBJ2-5; TRBD1 aligns across 8 bases. The germline gives CDR1 SGDLS, CDR2 YYNGEE. The trim removed 3 bases at V and 7 bases at J, leaving 8 bases unmatched. This CDR3 is built from 14 residues. The CDR3 protein is CASSASGGAGTQYF. For the CDR3, the DNA is TGTGCCAGCAGCGCTTCAGGGGGCGCGGGGACCCAGTACTTC.

This clonotype appeared many times. The rearrangement joins TRBV11-2 to TRBJ1-2; TRBD1 agrees at 7 bases. Germline V CDR1 and CDR2: SGHAT, FQNNGV. J lost 8 bases, V lost 4 bases, and 13 bases had no gene match. The CDR3 covers 15 residues. The CDR3 DNA reads TGTGCCAGCAGCTCTAGTAGGGACAGCCCGCGGGGCTACACCTTC. This codes for CASSSSRDSPRGYTF.